Below, one TCR beta chain is given with its context. Preparation of the TCRbeta library involved a method that used unique molecular identifiers. TCRdb reprocessed the PCR reads via MiXCR and lists one record per CDR3 protein. The table lists approximately 1,000,000 distinct CDR3 sequences, roughly 29% of them singletons. The sample belongs to a study of T-cell reconstitution after alpha-beta-depleted transplantation in children. V gave up 0 bases and J gave up 0 bases, with 12 bases separating them. CDR1 and CDR2 (germline): SGHRS, YFSETQ. The CDR3 is 16 amino acids. This chain joins TRBV5-1 and TRBJ1-1; the D gene is possibly TRBD1 (5 bases). Sequenced material: PBMCs, mostly from graft donor cells, taken 360 days after TCRalphabeta/CD19-depleted stem cell transplant. The receptor was isolated from a boy under three years old who had a stem cell transplant for SCID, so the T cells may come from the graft donor. The CDR3 DNA sequence: TGCGCCAGCAGCTTGGTAGCAGGGCTTTTGAACACTGAAGCTTTCTTT. Amino acid sequence: CASSLVAGLLNTEAFF. Full variable domain (remainder filled in from reference TRBV5-1 and TRBJ1-1): KAGVTQTPRYLIKTRGQQVTLSCSPISGHRSVSWYQQTPGQGLQFLFEYFSETQRNKGNFPGRFSGRQFSNSRSEMNVSTLELGDSALYLCASSLVAGLLNTEAFFGQGTRLTVV.